This TCR beta chain appears in the sequencing data of a study of blood T cell repertoires in COVID-19. Participants were placed into cohorts based on the clinical history they reported. In the original workflow: Amplifying reference gene primers gave estimates of nucleated cell counts. Assay: immunoSEQ multiplex PCR; the TCRdb copy retains only in-frame clones and omits some. Clonal size and the V and J genes are those of that table, whereas D and trimming came from the DNA. The sample comprises more than 350,000 clones, around 87% of which are singletons, and roughly 10% rests with the top ten. CDR1 and CDR2 from the germline V gene are SGHVS and FQNEAQ. Losses at the gene ends were 5 bases for V and 6 bases for J; bases not matched to a gene: 15. The CDR3 loop spans 17 amino acids.

This receptor was taken from a woman aged 45-65 years who had recovered from COVID-19. The chain combines TRBV7-8 with TRBJ2-7; 11 bases are shared with TRBD2. Material for sequencing was PBMCs or T cells enriched from blood (not recorded which). For the CDR3, the DNA is TGTGCCAGCAGCCCACCGCCGGGTCTAGCGGGGGGAGGCGAGCAGTACTTC. Its translation is CASSPPPGLAGGGEQYF.